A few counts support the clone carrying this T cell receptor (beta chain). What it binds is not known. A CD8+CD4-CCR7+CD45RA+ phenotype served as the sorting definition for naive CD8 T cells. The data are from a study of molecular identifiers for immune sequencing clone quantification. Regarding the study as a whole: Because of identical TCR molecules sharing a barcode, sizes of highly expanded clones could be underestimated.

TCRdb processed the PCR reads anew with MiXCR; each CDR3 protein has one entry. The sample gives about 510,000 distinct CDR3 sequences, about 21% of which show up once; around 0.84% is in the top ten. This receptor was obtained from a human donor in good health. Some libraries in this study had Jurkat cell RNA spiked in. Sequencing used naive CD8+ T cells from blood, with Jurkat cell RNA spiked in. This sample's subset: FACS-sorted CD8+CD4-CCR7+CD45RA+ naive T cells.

The CDR3 here is CASSPGTSNTGELFF. The DNA of the CDR3 is TGTGCCAGCAGTCCCGGGACATCGAACACCGGGGAGCTGTTTTTT. This chain uses TRBV12-3 or TRBV12-4 with TRBJ2-2; possible D gene TRBD1, 6 bases. Trimming took off 5 bases at V and 0 bases at J, with 10 bases between the two ends. The CDR3 has 15 residues.